This T cell receptor beta chain was identified during a study of blood T cell repertoires in COVID-19. Across the study: PBMCs, B-cell-depleted T cells, or T cells provided the cDNA or gDNA that made up the material.

CDR3 length equals 13 residues. Germline V gives CDR1 SEHNR, CDR2 FQNEAQ (reference sequence). The germline V and J ends were trimmed by 4 bases and 7 bases, with 10 bases remaining between them. Study processing details: The assay estimated nucleated cells by amplifying reference gene primers. Clones were read by immunoSEQ multiplex PCR, and TCRdb kept only the in-frame ones, dropping some. The D gene and trimming were derived from the DNA, and the V and J assignments and clone size from that table. The sample has some 260,000 clones; 88% are singletons. This clone occurred once. Specimen: peripheral blood. This rearrangement joins TRBV7-9 to TRBJ2-2; D not certain. The clonotype originates from a woman aged 25-40 years with acute or convalescent COVID-19. CDR3 residues: CASSSGLVGELFF. As DNA, the CDR3 is TGTGCCAGCAGCTCTGGCCTGGTCGGGGAGCTGTTTTTT. Together with reference TRBV7-9 and TRBJ2-2, the CDR3 gives the full variable domain: DTGVSQNPRHKITKRGQNVTFRCDPISEHNRLYWYRQTLGQGPEFLTYFQNEAQLEKSRLLSDRFSAERPKGSFSTLEIQRTEQGDSAMYLCASSSGLVGELFFGEGSRLTVL.